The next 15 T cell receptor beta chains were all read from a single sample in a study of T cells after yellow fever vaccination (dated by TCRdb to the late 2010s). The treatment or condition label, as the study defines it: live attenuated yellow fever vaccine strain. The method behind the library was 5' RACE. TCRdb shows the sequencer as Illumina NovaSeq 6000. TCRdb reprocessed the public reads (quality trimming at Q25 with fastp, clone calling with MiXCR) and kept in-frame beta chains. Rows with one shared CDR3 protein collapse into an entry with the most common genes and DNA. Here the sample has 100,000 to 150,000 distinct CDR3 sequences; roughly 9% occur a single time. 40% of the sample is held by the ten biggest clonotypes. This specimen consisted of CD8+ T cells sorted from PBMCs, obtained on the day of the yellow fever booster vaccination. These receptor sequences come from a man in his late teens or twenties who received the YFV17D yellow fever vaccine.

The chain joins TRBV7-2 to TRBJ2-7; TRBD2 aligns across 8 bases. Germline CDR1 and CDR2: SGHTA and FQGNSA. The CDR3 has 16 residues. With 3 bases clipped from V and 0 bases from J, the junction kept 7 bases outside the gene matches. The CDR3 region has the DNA TGTGCCAGCAGCTTGTTGGCGACTAGCGTCTCCTACGAGCAGTACGTC. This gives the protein CASSLLATSVSYEQYV.

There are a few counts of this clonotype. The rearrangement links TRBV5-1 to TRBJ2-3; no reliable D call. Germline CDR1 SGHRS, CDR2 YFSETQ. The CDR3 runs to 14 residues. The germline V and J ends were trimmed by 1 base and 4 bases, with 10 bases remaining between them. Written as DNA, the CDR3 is TGCGCCAGCAGCTTGACAGAAAGCGCAGATACGCAGTATTTT. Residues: CASSLTESADTQYF.

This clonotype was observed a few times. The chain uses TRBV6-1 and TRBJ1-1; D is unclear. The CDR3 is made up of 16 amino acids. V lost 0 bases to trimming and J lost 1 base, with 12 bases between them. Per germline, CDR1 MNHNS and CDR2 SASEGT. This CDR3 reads CASSEALLRPNTEAFF. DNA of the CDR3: TGTGCCAGCAGTGAAGCGCTTCTAAGGCCGAACACTGAAGCTTTCTTT.

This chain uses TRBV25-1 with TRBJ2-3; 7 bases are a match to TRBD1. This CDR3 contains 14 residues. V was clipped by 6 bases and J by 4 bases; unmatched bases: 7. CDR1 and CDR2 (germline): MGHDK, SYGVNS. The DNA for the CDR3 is TGTGCCAGCAGCCTGACAGGGTCTTCAGATACGCAGTATTTT. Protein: CASSLTGSSDTQYF.

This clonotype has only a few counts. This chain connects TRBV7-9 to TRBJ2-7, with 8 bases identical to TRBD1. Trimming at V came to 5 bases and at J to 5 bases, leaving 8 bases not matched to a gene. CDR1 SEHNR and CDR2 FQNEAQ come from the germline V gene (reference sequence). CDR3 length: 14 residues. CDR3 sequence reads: CASSLGQGGDEQYF. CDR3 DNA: TGTGCCAGCAGCCTAGGACAGGGAGGAGACGAGCAGTACTTC. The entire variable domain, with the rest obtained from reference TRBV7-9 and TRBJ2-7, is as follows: DTGVSQNPRHKITKRGQNVTFRCDPISEHNRLYWYRQTLGQGPEFLTYFQNEAQLEKSRLLSDRFSAERPKGSFSTLEIQRTEQGDSAMYLCASSLGQGGDEQYFGPGTRLTVT.

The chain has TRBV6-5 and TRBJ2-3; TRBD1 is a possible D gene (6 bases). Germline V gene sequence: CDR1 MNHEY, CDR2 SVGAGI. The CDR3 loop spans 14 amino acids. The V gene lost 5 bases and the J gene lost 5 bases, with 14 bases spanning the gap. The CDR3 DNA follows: TGTGCCAGCAGTGCAGGGGCACTGGGAGATACGCAGTATTTT. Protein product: CASSAGALGDTQYF.

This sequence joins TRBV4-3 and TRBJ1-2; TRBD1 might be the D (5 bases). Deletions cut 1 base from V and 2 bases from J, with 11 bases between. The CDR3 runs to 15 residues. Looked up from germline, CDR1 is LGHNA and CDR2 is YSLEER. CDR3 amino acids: CASSQGGGANYGYTF. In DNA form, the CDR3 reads TGCGCCAGCAGCCAAGGGGGTGGGGCGAACTATGGCTACACCTTC.

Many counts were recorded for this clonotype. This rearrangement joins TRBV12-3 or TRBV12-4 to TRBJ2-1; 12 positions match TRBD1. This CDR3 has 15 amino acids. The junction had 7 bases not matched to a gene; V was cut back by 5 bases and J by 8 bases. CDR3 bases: TGTGCCAGCAGTGATTCCGGGACAGGGGGCTATGAGCAGTTCTTC. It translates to CASSDSGTGGYEQFF.

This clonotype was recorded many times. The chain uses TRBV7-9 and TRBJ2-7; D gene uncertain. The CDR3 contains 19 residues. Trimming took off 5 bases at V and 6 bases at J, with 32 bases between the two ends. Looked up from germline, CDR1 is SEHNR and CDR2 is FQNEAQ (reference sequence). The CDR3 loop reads CASSPSVASTFYYRGEQYF. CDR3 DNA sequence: TGTGCCAGCAGCCCTTCGGTGGCATCGACCTTTTATTATCGTGGCGAGCAGTACTTC. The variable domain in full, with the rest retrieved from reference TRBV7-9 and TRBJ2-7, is DTGVSQNPRHKITKRGQNVTFRCDPISEHNRLYWYRQTLGQGPEFLTYFQNEAQLEKSRLLSDRFSAERPKGSFSTLEIQRTEQGDSAMYLCASSPSVASTFYYRGEQYFGPGTRLTVT.

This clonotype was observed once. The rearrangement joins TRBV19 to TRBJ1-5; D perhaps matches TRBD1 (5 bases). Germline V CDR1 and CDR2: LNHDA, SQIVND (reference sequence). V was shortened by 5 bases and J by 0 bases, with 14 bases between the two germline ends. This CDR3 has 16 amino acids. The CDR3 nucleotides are TGTGCCAGTAGTCGGCGACAGACATATAGCAATCAGCCCCAGCATTTT. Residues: CASSRRQTYSNQPQHF.

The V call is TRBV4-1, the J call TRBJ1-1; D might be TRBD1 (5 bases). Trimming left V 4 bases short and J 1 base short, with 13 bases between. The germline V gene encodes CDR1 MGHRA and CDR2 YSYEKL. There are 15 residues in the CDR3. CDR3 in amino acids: CASSLVVGGNTEAFF. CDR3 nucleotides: TGCGCCAGCAGCCTTGTGGTTGGGGGGAACACTGAAGCTTTCTTT.

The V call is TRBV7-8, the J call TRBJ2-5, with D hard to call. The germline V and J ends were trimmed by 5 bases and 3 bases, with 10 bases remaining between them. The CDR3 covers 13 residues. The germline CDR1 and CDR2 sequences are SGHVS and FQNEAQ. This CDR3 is CASSPEVKETQYF. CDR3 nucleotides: TGTGCCAGCAGCCCAGAGGTAAAAGAGACCCAGTACTTC. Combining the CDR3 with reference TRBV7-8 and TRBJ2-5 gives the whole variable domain GAGVSQSPRYKVAKRGQDVALRCDPISGHVSLFWYQQALGQGPEFLTYFQNEAQLDKSGLPSDRFFAERPEGSVSTLKIQRTQQEDSAVYLCASSPEVKETQYFGPGTRLLVL.

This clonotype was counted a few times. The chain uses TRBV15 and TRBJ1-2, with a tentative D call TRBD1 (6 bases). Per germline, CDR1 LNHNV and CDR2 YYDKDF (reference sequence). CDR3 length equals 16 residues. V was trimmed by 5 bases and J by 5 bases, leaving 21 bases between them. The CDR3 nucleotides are TGTGCCACCAGCGAGGCCGACAGGCTAGAAGATTATGGCTACACCTTC. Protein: CATSEADRLEDYGYTF.

This CDR3 is CASSFGRGNQPQHF. CDR3 nucleotide sequence: TGTGCCAGCAGCTTCGGACGGGGGAATCAGCCCCAGCATTTT. The gene calls are TRBV5-6 and TRBJ1-5; D perhaps matches TRBD1 (5 bases). The CDR3 consists of 14 residues. With 2 bases removed from V and 4 bases from J, the gap between germline ends came to 10 bases. Germline V gene data show CDR1 as SGHDT and CDR2 as YYEEEE.

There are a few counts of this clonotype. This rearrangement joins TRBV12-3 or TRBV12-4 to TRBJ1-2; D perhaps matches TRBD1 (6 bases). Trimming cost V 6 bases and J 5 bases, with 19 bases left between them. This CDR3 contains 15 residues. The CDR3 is CASSTTTGRGYGYTF. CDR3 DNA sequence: TGTGCCAGCAGCACGACTACAGGGAGAGGGTATGGCTACACCTTC.